The T cell receptor (beta chain) under discussion was sequenced for a study of vaccination and CD4 T cells after COVID-19. Indicated treatment: roughly nine-day PBMC culture with coronavirus spike peptide pools or control peptides (ViraFEST assay). Days 3 and 7 saw half the medium swapped for fresh IL-2 medium. With regard to this clonotype: Antigen unknown.

Germline loops: CDR1 SGHRS, CDR2 YFSETQ. V gave up 0 bases and J gave up 2 bases, with 11 bases separating them. This CDR3 is 15 amino acids long. Whole-study results and caveats: Convalescent patient numbers were relatively low, with no early post-infection timepoints.

Once obtained from cultured CD4+ T cells, the DNA was sequenced using the Oncomine TCR Beta short-read assay. The template was genomic DNA from cultured CD4+ T cells. One entry per CDR3 protein results from TCRdb running MiXCR on the PCR reads. The sample includes about 19,000 distinct CDR3 sequences, around 42% of them seen just once. Sequencing used cultured CD4+ T cells from blood. V gene TRBV5-1 combines with J gene TRBJ1-2; no firm D call. The sequence was collected from a human donor with COVID-19. DNA of the CDR3: TGCGCCAGCAGCTTGGGAGCACCGCCAAACTATGGCTACACCTTC. Protein: CASSLGAPPNYGYTF.